The next 9 T cell receptor beta chains were all read from a single sample in a study of T cells in Graves' hyperthyroidism and ophthalmopathy. Amplified TCR beta CDR3 regions came from RNA transcripts. TCR CDR3 underwent first-round RT-PCR with the HTBI primer set. TCRdb called the multiplex PCR reads again in MiXCR, with one record for every CDR3 protein. The sample shows roughly 170,000 distinct CDR3 sequences, about 17% of them seen only once. Input material: blood. Receptor source: a woman aged 45-65 years with Graves' hyperthyroidism.

This clonotype was counted many times. CDR3 nucleotides: TGCGCCAGCAGCCGGTCACAGGGTTGGAACACTGAAGCTTTCTTT. It encodes CASSRSQGWNTEAFF. The V gene is TRBV5-1, the J gene TRBJ1-1; D perhaps matches TRBD1 (6 bases). V dropped 4 bases and J dropped 1 base, with 14 bases sitting between them. The CDR3 extends over 15 amino acids. Germline assignment: CDR1 SGHRS and CDR2 YFSETQ.

At least ten counts were recorded for this clonotype. The chain carries TRBV5-6 and TRBJ1-1, with no clear D. The CDR3 runs to 12 residues. V lost 4 bases, J lost 2 bases, and 6 bases lay in between. Germline loops: CDR1 SGHDT, CDR2 YYEEEE. The CDR3: CASSRINTEAFF. CDR3 coding DNA: TGTGCCAGCAGCCGGATAAACACTGAAGCTTTCTTT.

V usage is TRBV11-2 and J usage is TRBJ2-2, with 12 bases aligning to TRBD2. V lost 2 bases and J lost 7; bases outside the gene matches: 5. The CDR3 totals 16 residues. Germline V gene sequence: CDR1 SGHAT, CDR2 FQNNGV. Here the CDR3 reads CASSLQLAGGDGELFF. CDR3 nucleotide sequence: TGTGCCAGCAGCTTACAACTAGCGGGAGGTGACGGGGAGCTGTTTTTT. The full variable domain, completed using reference TRBV11-2 and TRBJ2-2, is EAGVAQSPRYKIIEKRQSVAFWCNPISGHATLYWYQQILGQGPKLLIQFQNNGVVDDSQLPKDRFSAERLKGVDSTLKIQPAKLEDSAVYLCASSLQLAGGDGELFFGEGSRLTVL.

This clonotype has ten or more counts. V is TRBV6-5 and J is TRBJ1-2; D is undetermined. Germline assignment: CDR1 MNHEY and CDR2 SVGAGI. The V and J ends lost 2 bases and 7 bases respectively, with 11 bases between them. The CDR3 has 13 residues. CDR3 region: CASSYMPGLGYTF. The CDR3 DNA follows: TGTGCCAGCAGTTACATGCCAGGTCTTGGCTACACCTTC.

This clonotype was detected ten times or more. This rearrangement joins TRBV12-3 or TRBV12-4 to TRBJ2-7; no clear D. Deletions cut 5 bases from V and 1 base from J, with 21 bases between. The CDR3 sequence is 17 residues long. CDR3 amino acids: CASSRRHISGPSYEQYF. The CDR3 DNA reads as TGTGCCAGCAGTCGCCGACACATCTCCGGGCCTTCCTACGAGCAGTACTTC.

The table lists this clonotype with many counts. The chain joins TRBV7-3 to TRBJ2-1; D is perhaps TRBD1 (5 bases). Germline V gives CDR1 SGHTA, CDR2 FQGTGA. This CDR3 contains 14 residues. Trimming stripped 1 base from V and 7 bases from J, with 11 bases between. This CDR3 is CASSLSSRVNEQFF. CDR3 DNA sequence: TGTGCCAGCAGCTTAAGTTCCAGGGTTAATGAGCAGTTCTTC.

This clonotype was seen many times. This sequence joins TRBV12-3 or TRBV12-4 and TRBJ1-2; 7 positions match TRBD1. The CDR3 runs to 18 residues. V was clipped by 7 bases and J by 6 bases; unmatched bases: 23. The CDR3 region has the DNA TGTGCCAGCAAAAGAAATCCGGGACAGCCTGCCCCATTTGATGGCTACACCTTC. Protein: CASKRNPGQPAPFDGYTF.

This clonotype was seen only a few times. J is TRBJ2-5 and V is TRBV13, with D unresolved. The V and J ends lost 0 bases and 3 bases respectively, with 5 bases between them. Germline loops: CDR1 PRHDT, CDR2 FYEKMQ (reference sequence). The CDR3 is 13 amino acids. In DNA form, the CDR3 reads TGTGCCAGCAGCTTAGGAACCAAAGAGACCCAGTACTTC. This translates into CASSLGTKETQYF.

This sequence joins TRBV12-3 or TRBV12-4 and TRBJ1-2; D not certain. Trimming cost V 4 bases and J 3 bases, with 9 bases left between them. The CDR3 runs to 13 residues. The CDR3 loop reads CASSSTMDYGYTF. The DNA of the CDR3 is TGTGCCAGCAGTTCTACAATGGACTATGGCTACACCTTC.